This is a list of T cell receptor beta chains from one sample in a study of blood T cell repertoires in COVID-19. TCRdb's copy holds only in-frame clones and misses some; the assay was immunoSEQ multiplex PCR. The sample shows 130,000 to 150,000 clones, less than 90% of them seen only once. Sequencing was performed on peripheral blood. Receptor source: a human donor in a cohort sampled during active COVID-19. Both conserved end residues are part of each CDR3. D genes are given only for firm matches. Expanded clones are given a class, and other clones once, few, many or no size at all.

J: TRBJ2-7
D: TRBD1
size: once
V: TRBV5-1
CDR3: CASSARTGQDHYEQYF
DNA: TGCGCCAGCAGCGCCCGGACGGGACAGGATCACTACGAGCAGTACTTC

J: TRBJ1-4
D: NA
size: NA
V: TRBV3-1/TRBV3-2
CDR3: CASSPRTRGNEKLFF
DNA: TGTGCCAGCAGCCCTAGAACTAGGGGGAATGAAAAACTGTTTTTT

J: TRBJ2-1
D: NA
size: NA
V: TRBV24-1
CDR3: CATSDPSTDKLYNEQFF
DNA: TGTGCCACCAGTGATCCGAGCACGGACAAGTTATACAATGAGCAGTTCTTC

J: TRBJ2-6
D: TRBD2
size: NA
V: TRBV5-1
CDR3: CASSPLFGTSGAGANVLTF
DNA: TGCGCCAGCAGTCCATTATTCGGGACTAGCGGGGCTGGGGCCAACGTCCTGACTTTC

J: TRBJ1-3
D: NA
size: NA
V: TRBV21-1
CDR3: CASSKGGQSSGNTIYF
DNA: TGTGCCAGCAGCAAAGGAGGACAGAGCTCTGGAAACACCATATATTTT

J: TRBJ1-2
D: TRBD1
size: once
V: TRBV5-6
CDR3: CASSTTGTASYGYTF
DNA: TGTGCCAGCAGCACGACCGGGACAGCGTCCTATGGCTACACCTTC

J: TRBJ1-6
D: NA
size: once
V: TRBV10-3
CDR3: CAISEMGIGEGGDSPLHF
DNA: TGTGCCATCAGTGAGATGGGAATAGGGGAAGGGGGGGATTCACCCCTCCACTTT

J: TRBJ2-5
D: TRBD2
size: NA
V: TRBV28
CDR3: CASRSGTSGGAQETQYF
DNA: TGTGCCAGCAGATCCGGGACTAGCGGGGGGGCCCAAGAGACCCAGTACTTC

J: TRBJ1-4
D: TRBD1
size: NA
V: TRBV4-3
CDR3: CASSQGRGSNEKLFF
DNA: TGCGCCAGCAGCCAAGGCAGGGGGTCTAATGAAAAACTGTTTTTT

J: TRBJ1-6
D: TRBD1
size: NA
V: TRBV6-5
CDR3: CASRDRGLNSPLHF
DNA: TGTGCCAGCAGGGACAGGGGGTTGAATTCACCCCTCCACTTT

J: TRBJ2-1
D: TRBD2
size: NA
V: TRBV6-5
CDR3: CASSSRSGGGYNEQFF
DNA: TGTGCCAGCAGTTCGCGTAGCGGGGGAGGTTACAATGAGCAGTTCTTC

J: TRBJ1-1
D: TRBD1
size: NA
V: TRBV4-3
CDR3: CASSIRTGGGNTEAFF
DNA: TGCGCCAGCAGCATCCGGACAGGGGGCGGGAACACTGAAGCTTTCTTT

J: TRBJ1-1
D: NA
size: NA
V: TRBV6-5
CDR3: CASRGGTEAFF
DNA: TGTGCCAGCCGGGGGGGCACTGAAGCTTTCTTT

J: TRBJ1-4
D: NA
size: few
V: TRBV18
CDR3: CASSPPSGTTREKLFF
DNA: TGTGCCAGCTCACCACCGTCCGGGACTACACGGGAAAAACTGTTTTTT

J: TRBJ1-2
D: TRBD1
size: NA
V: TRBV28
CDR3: CASSLRQGASGYTF
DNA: TGTGCCAGCAGTTTGCGACAGGGGGCTAGTGGCTACACCTTC

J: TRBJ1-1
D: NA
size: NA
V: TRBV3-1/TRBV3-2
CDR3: CASSQGTDMWTEAFF
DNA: TGTGCCAGCAGCCAAGGGACAGACATGTGGACTGAAGCTTTCTTT

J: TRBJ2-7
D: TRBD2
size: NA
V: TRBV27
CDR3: CASTRTSSGGAHEQYF
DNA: TGTGCCAGCACCCGGACTTCTAGCGGGGGGGCCCACGAGCAGTACTTC

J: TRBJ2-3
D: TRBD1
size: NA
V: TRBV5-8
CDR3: CASSLQGIGTDTQYF
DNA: TGTGCCAGCAGCTTACAGGGGATAGGGACAGATACGCAGTATTTT

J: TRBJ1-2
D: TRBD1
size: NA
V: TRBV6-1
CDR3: CASSDLDRGVFGYTF
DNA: TGTGCCAGCAGTGATTTGGACAGGGGGGTTTTTGGCTACACCTTC

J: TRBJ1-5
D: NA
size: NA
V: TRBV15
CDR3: CATSQDTGQPQHF
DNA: TGTGCCACCAGTCAGGACACCGGGCAGCCCCAGCATTTT

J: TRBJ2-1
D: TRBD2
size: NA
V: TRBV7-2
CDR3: CASRGLERGAYNEQFF
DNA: TGTGCCAGCAGGGGCCTTGAGCGGGGCGCCTACAATGAGCAGTTCTTC

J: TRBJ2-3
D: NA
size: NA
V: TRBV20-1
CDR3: CSASTGTDTQYF
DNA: TGCAGTGCTAGTACGGGGACAGATACGCAGTATTTT

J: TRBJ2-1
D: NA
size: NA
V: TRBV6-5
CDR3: CASSYSDSRSNEQFF
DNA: TGTGCCAGCAGTTACTCGGACAGCCGTTCCAATGAGCAGTTCTTC

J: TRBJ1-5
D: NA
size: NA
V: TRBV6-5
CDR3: CASSYSHYSNQPQHF
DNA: TGTGCCAGCAGTTACTCCCACTATAGCAATCAGCCCCAGCATTTT

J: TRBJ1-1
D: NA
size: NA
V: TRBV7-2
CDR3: CASSLGAINTEAFF
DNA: TGTGCCAGCAGCTTAGGGGCCATAAACACTGAAGCTTTCTTT

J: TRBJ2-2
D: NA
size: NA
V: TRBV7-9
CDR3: CASSPDRILPGELFF
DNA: TGTGCCAGCAGCCCCGACAGGATTTTACCCGGGGAGCTGTTTTTT

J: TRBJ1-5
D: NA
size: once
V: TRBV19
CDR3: CASLPEGPINQPQHF
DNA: TGTGCCAGTCTACCGGAGGGACCGATTAATCAGCCCCAGCATTTT

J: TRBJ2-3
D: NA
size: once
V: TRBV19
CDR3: CASQAGGRGQYF
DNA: TGTGCCAGTCAGGCAGGAGGCCGCGGGCAGTATTTT

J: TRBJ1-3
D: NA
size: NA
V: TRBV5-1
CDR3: CASSPGGGGDGNTIYF
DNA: TGCGCCAGCAGCCCCGGTGGAGGTGGGGATGGAAACACCATATATTTT

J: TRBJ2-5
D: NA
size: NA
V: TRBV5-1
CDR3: CASSLAGASTETQYF
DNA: TGCGCCAGCAGCTTGGCAGGGGCTAGCACCGAGACCCAGTACTTC

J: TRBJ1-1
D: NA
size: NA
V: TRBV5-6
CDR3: CASSLAIPTEAFF
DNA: TGTGCCAGCAGCTTGGCTATCCCCACTGAAGCTTTCTTT

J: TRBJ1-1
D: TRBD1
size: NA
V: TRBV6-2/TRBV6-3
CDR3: CASSYSTGKGTEAFF
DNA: TGTGCCAGCAGTTACTCGACAGGGAAGGGGACTGAAGCTTTCTTT

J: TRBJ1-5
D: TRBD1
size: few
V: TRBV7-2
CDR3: CASSPAGQGRQPQHF
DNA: TGTGCCAGCAGCCCAGCCGGACAGGGGCGCCAGCCCCAGCATTTT

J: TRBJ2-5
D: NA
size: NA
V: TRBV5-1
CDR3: CASSPDLKETQYF
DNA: TGCGCCAGCAGCCCCGACTTGAAAGAGACCCAGTACTTC

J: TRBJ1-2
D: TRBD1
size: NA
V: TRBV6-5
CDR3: CASSYSRQGGYGYTF
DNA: TGTGCCAGCAGTTACTCGAGACAGGGCGGCTATGGCTACACCTTC

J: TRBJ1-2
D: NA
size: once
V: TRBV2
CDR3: CASSENGGAGIYGYTF
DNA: TGTGCCAGCAGTGAAAACGGGGGGGCGGGGATTTATGGCTACACCTTC

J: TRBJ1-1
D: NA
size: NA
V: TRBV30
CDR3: CAWSPGVNTEAFF
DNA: TGTGCCTGGAGTCCGGGAGTTAACACTGAAGCTTTCTTT

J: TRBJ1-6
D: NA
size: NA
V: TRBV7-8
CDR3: CASSLEAGLDNSPLHF
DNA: TGTGCCAGCAGCTTAGAGGCAGGGTTGGATAATTCACCCCTCCACTTT

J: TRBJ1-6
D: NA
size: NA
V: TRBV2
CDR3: CASSLQGFGNSPLHF
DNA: TGTGCCAGCAGTCTCCAGGGGTTCGGGAATTCACCCCTCCACTTT

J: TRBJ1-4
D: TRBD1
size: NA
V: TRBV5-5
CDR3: CASQGGGGREKLFF
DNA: TGTGCCAGCCAGGGGGGAGGCGGCCGGGAAAAACTGTTTTTT

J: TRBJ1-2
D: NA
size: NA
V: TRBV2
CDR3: CASSVGRAVGYTF
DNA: TGTGCCAGCAGTGTAGGCAGGGCGGTAGGCTACACCTTC

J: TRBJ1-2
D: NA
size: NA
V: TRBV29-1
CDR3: CSSREAANYGYTF
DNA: TGCAGCTCCCGGGAAGCCGCTAACTATGGCTACACCTTC

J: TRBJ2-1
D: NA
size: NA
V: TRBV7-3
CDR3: CASSEQGTSFNEQFF
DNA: TGTGCCAGCAGCGAACAGGGGACTTCCTTCAATGAGCAGTTCTTC